Following are 27 T cell receptor beta chains from one sample sequenced in a study of shared clonotypes between healthy human individuals. Libraries were prepared by immunoSEQ multiplex PCR; TCRdb keeps only in-frame clonotypes and omits some of them. The sample consists of 2 million to 2.5 million clones, 95% of them appearing once. Sample: naive CD4+ T cells sorted from blood. Subset here: CD45RA+ positively selected. The receptors come from a man aged 18 to 29 in good health.

The rearrangement joins TRBV7-2 to TRBJ1-1; no firm D call. The germline V and J ends were trimmed by 5 bases and 0 bases, with 7 bases remaining between them. CDR3 length: 13 residues. Germline loops: CDR1 SGHTA, CDR2 FQGNSA. The CDR3: CASSATVNTEAFF. The CDR3 DNA follows: TGTGCCAGCAGCGCCACAGTGAACACTGAAGCTTTCTTT.

The rearrangement uses TRBV9 and TRBJ2-2; 8 bases match TRBD2. After removal of 0 bases from V and 5 bases from J, the junction contained 12 bases not matched to a gene. This CDR3 region has 18 residues. The germline V gene has CDR1 SGDLS and CDR2 YYNGEE. The CDR3 sequence is CASSVVPPPAGATGELFF. CDR3 in DNA: TGTGCCAGCAGCGTAGTCCCCCCGCCAGCGGGAGCAACCGGGGAGCTGTTTTTT.

The CDR3 protein is CASSTGTGGKGSYEQYF. Here the CDR3 DNA reads TGTGCCAGCAGCACCGGGACAGGGGGAAAGGGCTCCTACGAGCAGTACTTC. J is TRBJ2-7 and V is TRBV5-6, with TRBD1 matching over 11 bases. The V and J ends lost 4 bases and 0 bases, in that order; junction bases with no gene match: 9. Germline-derived CDR1 and CDR2 are SGHDT and YYEEEE. The CDR3 sequence is 17 residues long.

This chain joins TRBV7-2 and TRBJ1-4, with D hard to call. This CDR3 comprises 16 residues. The germline gives CDR1 SGHTA, CDR2 FQGNSA. Deletions cut 1 base from V and 0 bases from J, with 9 bases between. CDR3 DNA sequence: TGTGCCAGCAGCTTAGTGGCCTCAGCAACTAATGAAAAACTGTTTTTT. This encodes CASSLVASATNEKLFF.

The chain is built from TRBV30 and TRBJ1-6; D gene uncertain. The CDR3 totals 17 residues. With 2 bases removed from V and 0 bases from J, the gap between germline ends came to 14 bases. The germline CDR1 and CDR2 sequences are GTSNPN and SVGIG (reference sequence). CDR3 residues: CAWSSSYTSSYNSPLHF. Written as DNA, the CDR3 is TGTGCCTGGAGTTCGTCGTACACTAGCTCCTATAATTCACCCCTCCACTTT.

The chain employs TRBV27 and TRBJ1-2, with D possibly being TRBD1 (6 bases). This CDR3 has 14 residues. Germline V gene data show CDR1 as MNHEY and CDR2 as SMNVEV (reference sequence). The V gene lost 4 bases and the J gene lost 5 bases, with 14 bases spanning the gap. DNA for the CDR3: TGTGCCAGCAGTTCCCGACAGGAGGCATATGGCTACACCTTC. This encodes CASSSRQEAYGYTF.

The rearrangement uses TRBV5-4 and TRBJ1-2, with 7 bases lining up with TRBD1. The junction had 5 bases not matched to a gene; V was cut back by 4 bases and J by 2 bases. Germline CDR1 reads SGHNT; CDR2 reads YYREEE (reference sequence). CDR3 size: 14 residues. This CDR3 reads CASSGRGRNYGYTF. CDR3 bases: TGTGCCAGCAGCGGCAGGGGGAGGAACTATGGCTACACCTTC.

This clone appeared a single time. V is TRBV30 and J is TRBJ2-6; 9 nucleotides agree with TRBD1. Losses at the gene ends were 3 bases for V and 0 bases for J; bases not matched to a gene: 0. The CDR3 sequence is 15 residues long. Germline lookup yields CDR1 GTSNPN and CDR2 SVGIG (reference sequence). CDR3 amino acids: CAWRDRGSGANVLTF. CDR3 coding DNA: TGTGCCTGGAGGGACAGGGGCTCTGGGGCCAACGTCCTGACTTTC.

The CDR3 DNA is TGTGCCAGCGGCGTGGGGGGTGAGCAGTTCTTC. Translating it yields CASGVGGEQFF. This sequence joins TRBV11-3 and TRBJ2-1; possible D gene TRBD2, 6 bases. The germline CDR1 and CDR2 sequences are SGHNT and YENEEA. The CDR3 runs to 11 residues. Trimming left V 8 bases short and J 9 bases short, with 11 bases between.

Concerning this clone itself: Distinct nucleotide sequences in the sample also encode this CDR3. This sequence joins TRBV7-9 and TRBJ2-7; 10 nucleotides agree with TRBD2. Germline values: CDR1 SEHNR, CDR2 FQNEAQ (reference sequence). The V and J ends lost 5 bases and 0 bases, in that order; junction bases with no gene match: 1. This CDR3 has 14 amino acids. In DNA form, the CDR3 reads TGTGCCAGCAGCCCTAGCGGGAGCTCCTACGAGCAGTACTTC. It translates to CASSPSGSSYEQYF. The variable domain in full, with the rest retrieved from reference TRBV7-9 and TRBJ2-7, is DTGVSQNPRHKITKRGQNVTFRCDPISEHNRLYWYRQTLGQGPEFLTYFQNEAQLEKSRLLSDRFSAERPKGSFSTLEIQRTEQGDSAMYLCASSPSGSSYEQYFGPGTRLTVT.

This chain joins TRBV28 and TRBJ1-2; D is ambiguous. V was pared by 3 bases and J by 2 bases, with 10 bases between. The germline V gene has CDR1 MDHEN and CDR2 SYDVKM. This CDR3 region has 14 residues. The CDR3 loop reads CASSLKGLNYGYTF. DNA of the CDR3: TGTGCCAGCAGTTTGAAAGGGTTGAACTATGGCTACACCTTC.

The chain has TRBV7-9 and TRBJ1-2; 10 positions match TRBD1. J gave up 4 bases and V 3 bases, and 5 bases lay outside the gene matches. Germline CDR1 reads SEHNR; CDR2 reads FQNEAQ (reference sequence). The length of the CDR3 is 15 residues. The CDR3 DNA follows: TGTGCCAGCAGCTTGACAGGGGGCGGTGGCTATGGCTACACCTTC. It yields the protein CASSLTGGGGYGYTF.

This sequence joins TRBV6-6 and TRBJ2-7; D remains ambiguous. Germline V gene data show CDR1 as MNHNY and CDR2 as SVGAGI (reference sequence). The CDR3 length is 13 residues. The ends were cut back, 6 bases at V and 1 base at J, with 10 bases in the middle. The CDR3 loop reads CASRERTSYEQYF. The CDR3 DNA is TGTGCCAGCAGGGAGCGCACATCCTACGAGCAGTACTTC.

The chain is built from TRBV11-2 and TRBJ2-2; TRBD2 agrees at 13 bases. The V segment lost 5 bases and the J segment 8 bases; nucleotides outside the gene matches: 11. CDR3 length: 17 residues. Germline V gene lookup returns CDR1 SGHAT and CDR2 FQNNGV. The CDR3 here is CASSPRLAGGFGGELFF. CDR3 bases: TGTGCCAGCAGCCCTCGACTAGCGGGAGGATTCGGGGGGGAGCTGTTTTTT. Supplemented by reference TRBV11-2 and TRBJ2-2, the full variable domain reads EAGVAQSPRYKIIEKRQSVAFWCNPISGHATLYWYQQILGQGPKLLIQFQNNGVVDDSQLPKDRFSAERLKGVDSTLKIQPAKLEDSAVYLCASSPRLAGGFGGELFFGEGSRLTVL.

V is TRBV28 and J is TRBJ2-2; D unclear. V lost 0 bases and J lost 7, with 18 bases in between. CDR3 length: 17 amino acids. CDR1 MDHEN and CDR2 SYDVKM come from the germline V gene. CDR3 protein: CASSLWGGRSADGELFF. CDR3 nucleotides: TGTGCCAGCAGTTTATGGGGCGGCAGGTCGGCGGACGGGGAGCTGTTTTTT.

This chain connects TRBV10-3 to TRBJ2-3; D assignment may be TRBD1 or TRBD2 (5 bases each). The CDR3 has 18 residues. Trimming stripped 0 bases from V and 5 bases from J, with 21 bases between. Per the germline V gene, CDR1 is ENHRY and CDR2 is SYGVKD. This chain's CDR3 is CAISESLTGTVLGDTQYF. For the CDR3, the DNA is TGTGCCATCAGTGAGTCTCTGACCGGGACGGTACTGGGAGATACGCAGTATTTT.

Turning to this clone: The same CDR3 arises from other DNA sequences in this sample as well. The chain employs TRBV28 and TRBJ1-2, with D possibly TRBD1 on 5 matching bases. The CDR3 is made up of 13 amino acids. CDR1 and CDR2 (germline): MDHEN, SYDVKM. V was pared by 1 base and J by 5 bases, with 8 bases between. The CDR3 bases are TGTGCCAGCAGTTTATCGAAGGGGTATGGCTACACCTTC. It codes for CASSLSKGYGYTF.

The gene calls are TRBV6-1 and TRBJ2-7; TRBD1 matches at 8 bases. Per germline, CDR1 MNHNS and CDR2 SASEGT. The CDR3 sequence is 14 residues long. The V segment lost 4 bases and the J segment 6 bases; nucleotides outside the gene matches: 8. The CDR3 is CASSGIQGVVEQYF. The CDR3 DNA is TGTGCCAGCAGTGGCATACAGGGGGTCGTCGAGCAGTACTTC.

The chain combines TRBV7-8 with TRBJ1-5; unclear D gene. The CDR3 covers 15 residues. V was shortened by 1 base and J by 4 bases, with 11 bases between the two germline ends. Looked up from germline, CDR1 is SGHVS and CDR2 is FQNEAQ. The CDR3 loop is CASSLGTGENQPQHF. The CDR3 nucleotides read TGTGCCAGCAGCTTAGGTACCGGGGAAAATCAGCCCCAGCATTTT.

The chain couples TRBV29-1 to TRBJ2-2, with TRBD1 matching over 7 bases. The V segment lost 7 bases and the J segment 6 bases; nucleotides outside the gene matches: 11. The CDR3 consists of 14 residues. CDR1 and CDR2 (germline): SQVTM, ANQGSEA. CDR3: CSGSTGSVSGELFF. The DNA for the CDR3 is TGCAGCGGATCGACAGGGTCGGTCTCCGGGGAGCTGTTTTTT.

This clone was counted a single time. V and J are TRBV28 and TRBJ1-1; 9 bases are a match to TRBD1. Trimming at V came to 6 bases and at J to 0 bases, leaving 2 bases not matched to a gene. Germline V lookup: CDR1 MDHEN, CDR2 SYDVKM. This CDR3 is 14 amino acids long. The CDR3: CASSGQGLNTEAFF. CDR3 bases: TGTGCCAGCAGCGGACAGGGGCTGAACACTGAAGCTTTCTTT.

This chain uses TRBV9 with TRBJ2-3, with 12 bases lining up with TRBD2. Germline CDR1 reads SGDLS; CDR2 reads YYNGEE. CDR3 length: 17 residues. V was pared by 4 bases and J by 4 bases, with 10 bases of the junction left unmatched. The CDR3 bases are TGTGCCAGCAGCCCAGGGGTTACTAGCGGGAGGTCAGATACGCAGTATTTT. It codes for CASSPGVTSGRSDTQYF. The variable domain in full, with the rest retrieved from reference TRBV9 and TRBJ2-3, is DSGVTQTPKHLITATGQRVTLRCSPRSGDLSVYWYQQSLDQGLQFLIQYYNGEERAKGNILERFSAQQFPDLHSELNLSSLELGDSALYFCASSPGVTSGRSDTQYFGPGTRLTVL.

The CDR3 region has the DNA TGTGCCAGCAGTGATCTTGAAATCGATCAGCCCCAGCATTTT. Translating it yields CASSDLEIDQPQHF. The chain joins TRBV6-4 to TRBJ1-5; no definite D call. The CDR3 runs 14 residues. CDR1 MRHNA and CDR2 SNTAGT come from the germline V gene. V lost 3 bases and J lost 5, with 11 bases in between.

This clone was counted a few times. The V call is TRBV6-6, the J call TRBJ1-6; tentative D call: TRBD1 (5 bases). Trimming shortened V by 7 bases and J by 7 bases, and 14 bases separated the two germline ends. Germline assignment: CDR1 MNHNY and CDR2 SVGAGI (reference sequence). The CDR3 spans 14 residues. This chain's CDR3 is CASTLTGGNSPLHF. In DNA form, the CDR3 reads TGTGCCAGCACCCTAACAGGAGGCAATTCACCCCTCCACTTT.

The V gene is TRBV6-5, the J gene TRBJ2-1; 8 nucleotides agree with TRBD1. Per the germline V gene, CDR1 is MNHEY and CDR2 is SVGAGI. The junction had 5 bases not matched to a gene; V was cut back by 6 bases and J by 4 bases. CDR3 length: 14 residues. The CDR3 nucleotides read TGTGCCAGCAGGGGGGACAGGAGTTACAATGAGCAGTTCTTC. It encodes CASRGDRSYNEQFF.

The V and J genes are TRBV18 and TRBJ1-1; 9 bases are shared with TRBD1. V lost 6 bases and J lost 9; bases outside the gene matches: 11. From germline, CDR1 is KGHSH and CDR2 LQKENI. This CDR3 is built from 14 residues. This CDR3 is CASSLRTGGDKAFF. As DNA, the CDR3 is TGTGCCAGCTCTCTCCGAACAGGGGGCGATAAAGCTTTCTTT. Full variable domain (outside the CDR3, taken from reference TRBV18 and TRBJ1-1): NAGVMQNPRHLVRRRGQEARLRCSPMKGHSHVYWYRQLPEEGLKFMVYLQKENIIDESGMPKERFSAEFPKEGPSILRIQQVVRGDSAAYFCASSLRTGGDKAFFGQGTRLTVV.

V usage is TRBV29-1 and J usage is TRBJ2-2; tentatively, D is TRBD1 (5 bases). The germline gives CDR1 SQVTM, CDR2 ANQGSEA. The CDR3 contains 13 residues. The V gene lost 7 bases and the J gene lost 2 bases, with 11 bases spanning the gap. CDR3: CSAYRKNTGELFF. DNA for the CDR3: TGCAGCGCCTACAGGAAAAACACCGGGGAGCTGTTTTTT.